Sequencing of this TCR beta chain was carried out in a study of blood T cell repertoires in COVID-19. Study-level information: The origin of the acute and convalescent COVID-19 samples was the United States, Italy and Spain. PBMCs, B-cell-depleted T cells, or T cells were the source of the cDNA or gDNA that made up the material.

In the original workflow: It was from reference gene primer amplification that nucleated cell counts were estimated. TCRdb's table, derived via immunoSEQ multiplex PCR, lists solely in-frame clones and lacks some. That table supplies the V and J calls and clone size; D and trimming were determined from the DNA. Among nearly 250,000 clones listed, around nine tenths were seen once. Germline V gives CDR1 SGHRS, CDR2 YFSETQ. V was pared by 0 bases and J by 1 base, with 4 bases of the junction left unmatched. CDR3 length: 16 residues. The receptor was isolated from a woman aged 55-70 years who had recovered from COVID-19. The chain couples TRBV5-1 to TRBJ2-3, with TRBD2 matching 8 bases. The sequenced sample consisted of peripheral blood. This chain's CDR3 is CASSLGARGGTDTQYF. In nucleotides, the CDR3 is TGCGCCAGCAGCTTGGGGGCGCGGGGGGGCACAGATACGCAGTATTTT.